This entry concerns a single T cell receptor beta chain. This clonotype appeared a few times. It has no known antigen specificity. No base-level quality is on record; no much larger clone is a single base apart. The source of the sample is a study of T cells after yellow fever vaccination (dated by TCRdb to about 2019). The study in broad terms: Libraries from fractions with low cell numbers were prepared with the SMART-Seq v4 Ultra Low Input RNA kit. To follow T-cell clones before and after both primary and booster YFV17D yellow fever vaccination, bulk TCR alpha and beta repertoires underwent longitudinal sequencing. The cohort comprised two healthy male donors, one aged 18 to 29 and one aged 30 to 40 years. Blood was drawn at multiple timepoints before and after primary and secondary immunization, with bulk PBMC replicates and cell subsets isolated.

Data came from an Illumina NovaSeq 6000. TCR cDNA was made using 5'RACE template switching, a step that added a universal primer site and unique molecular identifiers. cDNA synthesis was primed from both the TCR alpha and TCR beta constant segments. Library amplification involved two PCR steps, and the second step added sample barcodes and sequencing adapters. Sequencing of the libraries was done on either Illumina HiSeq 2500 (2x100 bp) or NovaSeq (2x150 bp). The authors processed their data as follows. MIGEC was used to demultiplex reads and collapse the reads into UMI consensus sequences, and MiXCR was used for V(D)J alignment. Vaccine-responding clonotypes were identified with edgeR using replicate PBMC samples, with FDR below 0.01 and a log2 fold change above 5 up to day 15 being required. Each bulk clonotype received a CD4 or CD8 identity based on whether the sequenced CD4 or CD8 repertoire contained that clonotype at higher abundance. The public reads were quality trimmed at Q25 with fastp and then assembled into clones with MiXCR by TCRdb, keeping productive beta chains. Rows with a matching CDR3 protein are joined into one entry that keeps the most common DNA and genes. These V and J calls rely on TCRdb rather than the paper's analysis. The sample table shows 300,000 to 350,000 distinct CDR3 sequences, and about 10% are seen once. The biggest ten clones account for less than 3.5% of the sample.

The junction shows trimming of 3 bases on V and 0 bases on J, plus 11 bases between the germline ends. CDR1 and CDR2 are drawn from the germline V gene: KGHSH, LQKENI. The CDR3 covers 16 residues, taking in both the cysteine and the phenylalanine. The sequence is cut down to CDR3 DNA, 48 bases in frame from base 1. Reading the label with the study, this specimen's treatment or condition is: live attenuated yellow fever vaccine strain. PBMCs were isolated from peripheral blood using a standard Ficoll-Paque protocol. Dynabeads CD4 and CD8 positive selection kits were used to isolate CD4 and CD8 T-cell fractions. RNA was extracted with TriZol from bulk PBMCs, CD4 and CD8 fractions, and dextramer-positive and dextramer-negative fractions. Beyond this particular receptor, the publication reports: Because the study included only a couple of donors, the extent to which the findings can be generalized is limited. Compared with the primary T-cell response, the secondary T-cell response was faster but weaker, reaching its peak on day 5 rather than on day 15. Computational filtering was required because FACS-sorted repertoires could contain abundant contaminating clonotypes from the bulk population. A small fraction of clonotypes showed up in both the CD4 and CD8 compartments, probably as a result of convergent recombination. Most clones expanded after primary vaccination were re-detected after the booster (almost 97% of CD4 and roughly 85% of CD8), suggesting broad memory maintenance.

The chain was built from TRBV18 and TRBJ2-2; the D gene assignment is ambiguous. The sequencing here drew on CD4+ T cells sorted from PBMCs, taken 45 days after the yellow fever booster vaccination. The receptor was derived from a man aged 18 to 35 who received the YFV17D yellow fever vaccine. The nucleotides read TGTGCCAGCTCACCCTTCCCACAGTCGAACACCGGGGAGCTGTTTTTT. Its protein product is CASSPFPQSNTGELFF.